A selection of T cell receptor beta chains follows, all from one sample in a study of T-cell memory formation after mild COVID-19. TCRdb re-called the 5' RACE reads through MiXCR, storing one row per CDR3 protein. The table includes about 560,000 distinct CDR3 sequences, 20% to 25% detected once. Source material: PBMCs or a T cell subset sorted from them (not recorded which). These receptor sequences come from an adult woman who had mild COVID-19 (a few samples of this study predate the infection). Cell type and time point are not known. Both conserved end residues are trimmed from each CDR3.

v_call cdr3_aa
TRBV12-3/TRBV12-4 ASSLKGRTATIIPTQY
TRBV27 ASSFRGGAFTQY
TRBV5-1 ASSLRGDSNQPQH
TRBV27 ASSGSPGTGRRWVTEAF
TRBV15 ATSRDASGVDTQY
TRBV4-2 ASSSRTGEDYGYT
TRBV9 ASSPWTSRNTDTQY
TRBV15 ATSRDRIAANEQF
TRBV24-1 ATSEDASGGPHDEQF
TRBV7-2 ASSPGGVQGAYGYT
TRBV15 ATSRGRQYNSPLH
TRBV11-1 ASTYRGGDTEAF
TRBV10-3 AISGPPWARDYGYT
TRBV30 AWASGNTIY
TRBV11-2 ASTQAGSYGYT
TRBV20-1 SARDYAFEQY
TRBV7-2 ASSLTPESNQPQH
TRBV7-9 ASSLVRGSSTDTQY
TRBV7-9 ASSSGTGLSEQY
TRBV20-1 SPSGRANNEQF
TRBV5-1 ASSFLAVQETQY
TRBV19 ASSSPAGGPSYEQY
TRBV4-1 ASSPRTWGGSGNTIY
TRBV6-1 ASTPQVAGGTEAF
TRBV12-3/TRBV12-4 ASNTPGQRGHNEQF
TRBV7-9 ASSSGLNSGNTIY
TRBV15 ATSSLKGDTQY
TRBV6-2/TRBV6-3 ASSSQTSGKLADTQY
TRBV19 ASRDGSTDTQY
TRBV7-9 ASSSPSGGPGQY
TRBV4-3 ASSQERGGDEQF
TRBV6-2/TRBV6-3 ASSWDRGNTGELF
TRBV3-1 ASSRVPGPRYEQY
TRBV19 ASSIAGILRSVDEQF
TRBV5-6 ASSRLVGDADNEQF
TRBV7-9 ASSPKPDSYNEQF
TRBV24-1 ATSDLRSGLAGGNEQF
TRBV7-6 ASSPYASGENPNTGELF
TRBV4-3 ASSSREGTGELSGANVLT
TRBV7-2 ASSLAPFVSSWYNEQF
TRBV12-3/TRBV12-4 ASSVDGGGTEAF